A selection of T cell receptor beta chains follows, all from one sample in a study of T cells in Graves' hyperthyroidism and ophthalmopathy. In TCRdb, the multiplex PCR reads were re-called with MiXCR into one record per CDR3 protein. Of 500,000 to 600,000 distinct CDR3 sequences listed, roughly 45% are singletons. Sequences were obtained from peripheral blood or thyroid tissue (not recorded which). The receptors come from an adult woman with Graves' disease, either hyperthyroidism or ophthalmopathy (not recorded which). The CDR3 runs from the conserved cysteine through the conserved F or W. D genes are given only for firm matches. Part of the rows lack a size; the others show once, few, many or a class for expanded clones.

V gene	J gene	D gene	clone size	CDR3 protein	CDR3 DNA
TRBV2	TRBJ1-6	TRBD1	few	CASEGQGLNSPLHF	TGTGCCAGTGAGGGACAGGGCCTAAATTCACCCCTCCACTTT
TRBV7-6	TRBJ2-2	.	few	CTSSSHWPSELFF	TGTACCAGCAGCTCCCACTGGCCCTCGGAGCTGTTTTTT
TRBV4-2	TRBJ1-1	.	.	CASSHGGGPRSNTEAFF	TGTGCCAGCAGCCACGGGGGGGGGCCTAGATCGAACACTGAAGCTTTCTTT
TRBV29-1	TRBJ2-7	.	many	CSVALRKPYEQYF	TGCAGCGTTGCCCTTAGGAAACCCTACGAGCAGTACTTC
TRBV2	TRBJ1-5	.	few	CASSTRGQPQHF	TGTGCCAGCAGCACACGGGGCCAGCCCCAGCATTTT
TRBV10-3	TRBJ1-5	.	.	CAISELEGFNQPQHF	TGTGCCATCAGTGAGTTGGAGGGATTCAATCAGCCCCAGCATTTT
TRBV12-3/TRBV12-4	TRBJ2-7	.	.	CASSPSLKEQYF	TGTGCCAGCAGCCCTAGTCTCAAGGAGCAGTACTTC
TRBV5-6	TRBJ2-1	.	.	CASSLAHEQFF	TGTGCCAGCAGCTTGGCCCATGAGCAGTTCTTC
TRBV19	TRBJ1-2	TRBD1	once	CASSGTGGGSFGYTF	TGTGCCAGTAGTGGGACAGGGGGCGGTTCATTTGGCTACACCTTC
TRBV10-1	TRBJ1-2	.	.	CASSDRPNYGYTF	TGCGCCAGCAGTGACAGACCTAACTATGGCTACACCTTC
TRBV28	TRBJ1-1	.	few	CASSLIPGLANTEAFF	TGTGCCAGCAGTTTAATCCCGGGCCTAGCGAACACTGAAGCTTTCTTT
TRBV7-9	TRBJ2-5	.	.	CASTPGQETQYF	TGTGCCAGCACTCCCGGGCAAGAGACCCAGTACTTC
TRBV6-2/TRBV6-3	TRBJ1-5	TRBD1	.	CASSGTGGVQPQHF	TGTGCCAGCTCCGGGACAGGGGGCGTTCAGCCCCAGCATTTT
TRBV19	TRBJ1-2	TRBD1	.	CASSTGTANNYGYTF	TGTGCCAGTAGTACCGGGACAGCAAATAACTATGGCTACACCTTC
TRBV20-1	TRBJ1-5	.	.	CSAYRTAMGETQHF	TGCAGTGCTTACCGGACGGCGATGGGAGAGACCCAGCATTTT
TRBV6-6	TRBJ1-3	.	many	CASSERRGAKKDTIYF	TGTGCCAGCAGCGAACGCCGGGGAGCAAAGAAGGACACCATATATTTT
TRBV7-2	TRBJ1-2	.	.	CASSLDPGGYGYTF	TGTGCCAGCAGCTTAGATCCAGGCGGCTATGGCTACACCTTC
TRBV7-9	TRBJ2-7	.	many	CASSPIGRGVGEQYF	TGTGCCAGCAGCCCGATAGGACGAGGGGTGGGCGAGCAGTACTTC
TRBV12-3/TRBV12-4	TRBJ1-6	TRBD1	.	CASRKGQGWNSPLHF	TGTGCCAGCAGGAAGGGACAGGGCTGGAATTCACCCCTCCACTTT
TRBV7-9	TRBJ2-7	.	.	CATGTRGYEQYF	TGTGCCACCGGGACAAGAGGGTACGAGCAGTACTTC
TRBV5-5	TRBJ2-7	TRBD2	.	CASSHLHSGNYEQYF	TGTGCCAGCAGCCACCTCCATAGCGGGAACTACGAGCAGTACTTC
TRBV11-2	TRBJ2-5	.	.	CASSPGWETQYF	TGTGCCAGCAGCCCAGGCTGGGAGACCCAGTACTTC
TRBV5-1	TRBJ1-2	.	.	CASSQDWRKGFYGYTF	TGCGCCAGCAGCCAGGATTGGAGGAAGGGGTTCTATGGCTACACCTTC
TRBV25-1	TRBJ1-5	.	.	CASSAIGPPGRGNQPQHF	TGTGCCAGCAGTGCCATCGGGCCGCCGGGGCGAGGCAATCAGCCCCAGCATTTT
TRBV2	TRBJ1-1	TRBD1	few	CASSEAFQGQLNTEAFF	TGTGCCAGCAGTGAAGCTTTCCAGGGACAGCTGAACACTGAAGCTTTCTTT
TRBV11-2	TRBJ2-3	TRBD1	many	CASSHGQASTDTQYF	TGTGCCAGCAGCCACGGACAGGCTAGCACAGATACGCAGTATTTT